Below are 10 T cell receptor beta chains sequenced from a single sample in a study of OX40 agonist ivuxolimab in advanced cancers. Clones were read by immunoSEQ multiplex PCR, and TCRdb kept only the in-frame ones, dropping some. Among about 41,000 clones listed, more than 70% were seen once. Sequenced material: CD4+ or CD8+ T cells sorted from blood, taken in a trial of the OX40 agonist ivuxolimab. These receptors originate from an adult with an advanced solid tumor such as melanoma, head and neck, liver or kidney cancer.

This chain uses TRBV7-2 with TRBJ2-5, with unresolved D. This CDR3 spans 12 amino acids. Per germline, CDR1 SGHTA and CDR2 FQGNSA. V lost 5 bases to trimming and J lost 2 bases, with 6 bases between them. In DNA, the CDR3 is TGTGCCAGCAGCCCCTCACAAGAGACCCAGTACTTC. As protein: CASSPSQETQYF.

This chain uses TRBV19 with TRBJ2-5; no clear D gene. Germline loops: CDR1 LNHDA, CDR2 SQIVND (reference sequence). The CDR3 extends over 13 amino acids. The V end lost 5 bases, the J end lost 1 base, and 8 bases lay between the germline ends. DNA of the CDR3: TGTGCCAGTAGTCCAGGACCCCAAGAGACCCAGTACTTC. Protein: CASSPGPQETQYF.

This chain joins TRBV9 and TRBJ2-1; TRBD2 is a possible D gene (6 bases). The CDR3 is made up of 15 amino acids. V lost 0 bases and J 6 bases, leaving 13 bases between the germline ends. The V gene's germline CDR1 is SGDLS and CDR2 YYNGEE. This CDR3 reads CASSVDPAGPNEQFF. The CDR3 DNA is TGTGCCAGCAGCGTAGACCCCGCGGGGCCCAATGAGCAGTTCTTC.

The chain links TRBV5-6 to TRBJ1-1; D uncertain. CDR1 is SGHDT, CDR2 YYEEEE, per germline. The V gene lost 2 bases and the J gene lost 5 bases, with 25 bases spanning the gap. This CDR3 spans 18 amino acids. CDR3 loop: CASSFISHQTPRGTEAFF. The CDR3, as DNA: TGTGCCAGCAGCTTTATCTCCCACCAAACTCCCCGAGGGACTGAAGCTTTCTTT.

V and J are TRBV19 and TRBJ1-1; 7 bases align to TRBD1. J was trimmed by 4 bases and V by 10 bases; bases with no gene match: 24. Germline CDR1 and CDR2: LNHDA and SQIVND (reference sequence). This CDR3 contains 18 residues. CDR3 bases: TGTGCCACCCGCACTCGAGGGGACAGTGCCCCTTCGAGCACTGAAGCTTTCTTT. Residues: CATRTRGDSAPSSTEAFF.

The V call is TRBV9, the J call TRBJ1-1; 8 bases agree with TRBD1. Germline trimming cut 4 bases from V and 5 bases from J; bases unmatched to any gene: 10. The germline V gene has CDR1 SGDLS and CDR2 YYNGEE. The CDR3 contains 15 residues. The CDR3: CASSLTQGARTEAFF. The CDR3 DNA reads TGTGCCAGCAGCCTTACTCAGGGGGCGCGGACTGAAGCTTTCTTT.

The V call is TRBV18, the J call TRBJ2-7; 12 positions match TRBD2. The CDR3 runs 15 residues. V was clipped by 3 bases and J by 6 bases; unmatched bases: 6. Germline-derived CDR1 and CDR2 are KGHSH and LQKENI. CDR3 protein: CASSPLAGGSREQYF. The CDR3 bases are TGTGCCAGCTCACCCCTAGCGGGAGGGTCCCGCGAGCAGTACTTC.

CDR3 sequence: CASSTLGTYLSGNTIYF. Here the CDR3 DNA reads TGTGCCAGCAGCACCTTAGGGACTTACCTCTCTGGAAACACCATATATTTT. The genes are TRBV21-1 and TRBJ1-3. TRBV21-1 counts as a pseudogene. The CDR3 is 17 amino acids.

The chain recombines TRBV9 with TRBJ1-5; D is ambiguous. Germline-derived CDR1 and CDR2 are SGDLS and YYNGEE. This CDR3 contains 17 residues. Trimming pared 3 bases from V and 5 bases from J, leaving 21 bases between. In nucleotides, the CDR3 is TGTGCCAGCAGCGCCCTCGGTCAACCCGCCTCGGATCAGCCCCAGCATTTT. It yields the protein CASSALGQPASDQPQHF.

The chain has TRBV15 and TRBJ2-1; 7 bases are a match to TRBD1. V shed 0 bases, J shed 7 bases, and the junction held 3 bases outside the gene matches. CDR1 and CDR2 from the germline V gene are LNHNV and YYDKDF (reference sequence). The CDR3 is 14 residues long. The CDR3 reads CATSREGGRNEQFF. The CDR3 DNA reads as TGTGCCACCAGCAGAGAAGGGGGCAGGAATGAGCAGTTCTTC.